These 17 T cell receptor beta chains came from one sample sequenced in a study of blood T cell repertoires in COVID-19. Sequencing was performed with immunoSEQ multiplex PCR; in TCRdb, only in-frame clones are kept and a portion is missing. The sample shows some 270,000 clones, 75% to 90% of them seen only once. Material for sequencing was PBMCs or T cells enriched from blood (not recorded which). The receptors stem from a middle-aged woman who had been exposed to COVID-19.

The chain joins TRBV5-6 to TRBJ2-5; D is possibly TRBD1 (5 bases). This CDR3 is 14 amino acids long. Germline CDR1 SGHDT, CDR2 YYEEEE. V was shortened by 4 bases and J by 5 bases, with 15 bases between the two germline ends. The CDR3 DNA reads TGTGCCAGCAGCGGACGGACACGACCCGAGACCCAGTACTTC. As protein: CASSGRTRPETQYF.

This clone was counted only a few times. Distinct nucleotide sequences in the sample also encode this CDR3. The chain uses TRBV19 and TRBJ2-2; D is ambiguous. The ends were cut back, 1 base at V and 1 base at J, with 4 bases in the middle. The length of the CDR3 is 14 residues. Per germline, CDR1 LNHDA and CDR2 SQIVND (reference sequence). In DNA form, the CDR3 reads TGTGCCAGTAGTATAGGAGGGAACACCGGGGAGCTGTTTTTT. Its protein product is CASSIGGNTGELFF. Complete variable domain (other parts from reference TRBV19 and TRBJ2-2): DGGITQSPKYLFRKEGQNVTLSCEQNLNHDAMYWYRQDPGQGLRLIYYSQIVNDFQKGDIAEGYSVSREKKESFPLTVTSAQKNPTAFYLCASSIGGNTGELFFGEGSRLTVL.

The J gene is TRBJ1-1, the V gene TRBV6-5, with D possibly TRBD1 on 5 matching bases. Germline loops: CDR1 MNHEY, CDR2 SVGAGI. V dropped 10 bases and J dropped 1 base, with 10 bases sitting between them. This CDR3 comprises 12 residues. CDR3 in DNA: TGTGCCAACGGGGGTGAGAACACTGAAGCTTTCTTT. The encoded protein is CANGGENTEAFF.

The chain links TRBV6-5 to TRBJ2-7; D possibly corresponds to TRBD2 (6 bases). The germline gives CDR1 MNHEY, CDR2 SVGAGI. The CDR3 has 14 amino acids. Deletions cut 5 bases from V and 6 bases from J, with 17 bases between. CDR3 in DNA: TGTGCCAGCAGTCCCAGACTAGTGATGGGCGAGCAGTACGTC. Protein: CASSPRLVMGEQYV.

The chain joins TRBV2 to TRBJ1-2; 7 bases are shared with TRBD1. The CDR3 consists of 12 residues. Germline V gives CDR1 SNHLY, CDR2 FYNNEI. Trimming removed 11 bases from V and 4 bases from J; junction bases left unmatched: 7. The CDR3 DNA is TGTGCCGAGAACAGGGGAGCCTATGGCTACACCTTC. Its translation: CAENRGAYGYTF.

In this sample, this clone turned up once. The V gene is TRBV13, the J gene TRBJ2-3; D is perhaps TRBD2 (6 bases). V gave up 0 bases and J gave up 2 bases, with 9 bases separating them. The CDR3 covers 15 residues. The V gene's germline CDR1 is PRHDT and CDR2 FYEKMQ (reference sequence). The CDR3 bases are TGTGCCAGCAGCTTAGGCGCGGGATACACAGATACGCAGTATTTT. Translation: CASSLGAGYTDTQYF.

The V call is TRBV4-3, the J call TRBJ1-1; no firm D call. Trimming left V 4 bases short and J 3 bases short, with 12 bases between. This CDR3 is built from 14 residues. Germline CDR1 LGHNA, CDR2 YSLEER. CDR3 region: CASSLTVGDTEAFF. The CDR3 DNA reads as TGCGCCAGCAGCCTTACCGTTGGAGACACTGAAGCTTTCTTT.

The rearrangement uses TRBV5-1 and TRBJ2-1; tentatively, D is TRBD1 (6 bases). The ends were cut back, 0 bases at V and 6 bases at J, with 10 bases in the middle. The V gene's germline CDR1 is SGHRS and CDR2 YFSETQ. This CDR3 is built from 14 residues. This CDR3 is CASSLVGRGNEQFF. The CDR3 DNA reads TGCGCCAGCAGCTTGGTAGGCAGGGGCAATGAGCAGTTCTTC.

This clone was observed a few times. This rearrangement joins TRBV4-1 to TRBJ1-2, with D uncertain. In germline, CDR1 is MGHRA, CDR2 YSYEKL. The V and J ends lost 1 base and 5 bases respectively, with 14 bases between them. The CDR3 runs to 15 residues. The CDR3 protein is CASSQATDGIYGYTF. CDR3 coding DNA: TGCGCCAGCAGCCAAGCCACGGACGGGATTTATGGCTACACCTTC.

This chain links TRBV7-2 with TRBJ1-5, with 9 bases aligning to TRBD1. This CDR3 is built from 14 residues. CDR1 SGHTA and CDR2 FQGNSA come from the germline V gene. The J segment lost 9 bases and the V segment lost 4 bases, leaving 7 bases of the junction unmatched. In nucleotides, the CDR3 is TGTGCCAGCAGCTCAGGACAGGGGTTGGGGCCCCAGCATTTT. Amino acid sequence: CASSSGQGLGPQHF.

In this sample, this clone turned up many times. The V and J genes are TRBV5-1 and TRBJ1-2, with D possibly being TRBD1 (5 bases). Germline CDR1 SGHRS, CDR2 YFSETQ. Trimming shortened V by 4 bases and J by 6 bases, and 13 bases separated the two germline ends. This CDR3 contains 13 residues. The CDR3 is CASSLTAFDGYTF. For the CDR3, the DNA is TGCGCCAGCAGCCTGACAGCTTTCGATGGCTACACCTTC.

The chain has TRBV28 and TRBJ1-2, with TRBD1 matching over 8 bases. The CDR3 has 14 amino acids. CDR1 and CDR2 from the germline V gene are MDHEN and SYDVKM. Trimming removed 5 bases from V and 5 bases from J; junction bases left unmatched: 7. The CDR3 region is CASSTRDRLYGYTF. The CDR3, as DNA: TGTGCCAGCAGTACACGGGACAGGTTATATGGCTACACCTTC.

The chain recombines TRBV11-3 with TRBJ1-1, with D unclear. V was pared by 0 bases and J by 11 bases, with 19 bases between. Germline CDR1 and CDR2: SGHNT and YENEEA. CDR3 length equals 15 residues. In DNA form, the CDR3 reads TGTGCCAGCAGCTTAGATCAGACTCTTACTCTAGATGCTTTCTTT. Translated, it gives CASSLDQTLTLDAFF. Full variable domain (remainder filled in from reference TRBV11-3 and TRBJ1-1): EAGVVQSPRYKIIEKKQPVAFWCNPISGHNTLYWYLQNLGQGPELLIRYENEEAVDDSQLPKDRFSAERLKGVDSTLKIQPAELGDSAVYLCASSLDQTLTLDAFFGQGTRLTVV.

The rearrangement joins TRBV3-1 (or the pseudogene TRBV3-2) to TRBJ1-2; 8 bases line up with TRBD1. Germline values: CDR1 LGHDT, CDR2 YNNKEL (reference sequence). This CDR3 has 15 amino acids. With 4 bases clipped from V and 6 bases from J, the junction kept 10 bases outside the gene matches. The CDR3 here is CASSPPRRDRNGYTF. As DNA, the CDR3 is TGTGCCAGCAGCCCTCCCAGGAGGGACAGGAATGGCTACACCTTC.

CDR3 nucleotide sequence: TGTGCCAGCAGCTTGTCGGTCGGCGGACCGGTGCGGGGTAATGAAAAACTGTTTTTT. Residues: CASSLSVGGPVRGNEKLFF. The chain recombines TRBV5-6 with TRBJ1-4; D gene ambiguous. Germline V gene lookup returns CDR1 SGHDT and CDR2 YYEEEE. The CDR3 runs to 19 residues. V gave up 1 base and J gave up 4 bases, with 23 bases separating them.

The CDR3 here is CAWVRPVPEAFF. The CDR3 region has the DNA TGTGCCTGGGTGAGGCCAGTCCCTGAAGCTTTCTTT. V gene TRBV30 combines with J gene TRBJ1-1; D gene ambiguous. Between the trimmed V and J ends, which lost 5 bases and 6 bases, there was a span of 13 bases. The CDR3 runs to 12 residues. The V gene's germline CDR1 is GTSNPN and CDR2 SVGIG (reference sequence).

The chain has TRBV7-3 and TRBJ2-2, with a weak D call TRBD1 (6 bases). The CDR3 totals 14 residues. Deletions cut 3 bases from V and 6 bases from J, with 11 bases between. In germline, CDR1 is SGHTA, CDR2 FQGTGA. CDR3 coding DNA: TGTGCCAGCAGCTTCCCACAGGGATCCGGGGAGCTGTTTTTT. This translates into CASSFPQGSGELFF.